The 15 T cell receptor beta chains below come from one sample, sequenced in a study of response to subunit inactivated influenza vaccine. TCRdb reprocessed the RT-PCR reads with MiXCR, giving one entry per CDR3 protein. The sample yields 500,000 to 750,000 distinct CDR3 sequences, 14% seen once. The sequenced sample was PBMCs from blood, obtained 12 days after vaccination. Receptor source: a man aged 45-60 years who received an inactivated influenza vaccine.

As for this clonotype: This may come from a read error, since a much larger clone is one base off. The J gene is TRBJ2-4, the V gene TRBV3-1; TRBD2 agrees at 7 bases. The V gene's germline CDR1 is LGHDT and CDR2 YNNKEL (reference sequence). The CDR3 runs 16 residues. CDR3 sequence reads: CASSPGGQTYKNIKYF. CDR3 nucleotide sequence: TGTGCCAGCAGCCCGGGAGGCCAAACCTACAAAAACATTAAGTACTTC.

A few counts support this clonotype. The chain joins TRBV19 to TRBJ2-2; TRBD1 might be the D (6 bases). CDR3 length: 14 amino acids. The germline gives CDR1 LNHDA, CDR2 SQIVND (reference sequence). The V and J ends lost 4 bases and 4 bases respectively, with 10 bases between them. CDR3 sequence (DNA): TGTGCCAGTAGTACCGGACAGCTCACCGGGGAGCTGTTTTTT. As protein: CASSTGQLTGELFF.

This clonotype was detected only a few times. The chain carries TRBV4-1 and TRBJ1-6; D call uncertain. V was cut by 0 bases and J by 10 bases, with 10 bases left in between. CDR3 length equals 14 residues. Per the germline V gene, CDR1 is MGHRA and CDR2 is YSYEKL. The CDR3 region has the DNA TGCGCCAGCAGCCAAGATCTATTGAAATCACCCCTCCACTTT. This translates into CASSQDLLKSPLHF.

The rearrangement joins TRBV15 to TRBJ1-3; perhaps TRBD1 as D (5 bases). Germline CDR1 and CDR2: LNHNV and YYDKDF (reference sequence). The CDR3 spans 15 residues. V dropped 0 bases and J dropped 2 bases, with 8 bases sitting between them. This CDR3 reads CATSRDRGAGNTIYF. In DNA form, the CDR3 reads TGTGCCACCAGCAGAGATCGGGGGGCTGGAAACACCATATATTTT.

The gene calls are TRBV5-1 and TRBJ2-3; 7 nucleotides align to TRBD2. The V gene's germline CDR1 is SGHRS and CDR2 YFSETQ. This CDR3 is 17 amino acids long. J lost 6 bases, V lost 0 bases, and 13 bases had no gene match. The CDR3 reads CASSLAARAGDVDTQYF. The DNA of the CDR3 is TGCGCCAGCAGCTTGGCCGCCCGGGCGGGAGATGTCGATACGCAGTATTTT. The full variable domain, completed using reference TRBV5-1 and TRBJ2-3, is KAGVTQTPRYLIKTRGQQVTLSCSPISGHRSVSWYQQTPGQGLQFLFEYFSETQRNKGNFPGRFSGRQFSNSRSEMNVSTLELGDSALYLCASSLAARAGDVDTQYFGPGTRLTVL.

This clonotype showed up just a few times. This chain links TRBV7-6 with TRBJ2-2; unclear D gene. Trimming left V 1 base short and J 2 bases short, with 11 bases between. The CDR3 is made up of 16 amino acids. Germline lookup yields CDR1 SGHVS and CDR2 FNYEAQ. The CDR3 DNA sequence: TGTGCCAGCAGCTTAGTGTTGTTTCCCAACACCGGGGAGCTGTTTTTT. Its translation is CASSLVLFPNTGELFF.

In its sample, this clonotype was seen a few times. This chain connects TRBV28 to TRBJ2-1; the D gene is possibly TRBD1 (6 bases). CDR3 size: 12 residues. CDR1 and CDR2 from the germline V gene are MDHEN and SYDVKM. V gave up 10 bases and J gave up 4 bases, with 11 bases separating them. The CDR3 here is CAIQDSYNEQFF. The CDR3 DNA is TGTGCCATCCAGGACAGTTACAATGAGCAGTTCTTC.

The chain employs TRBV7-9 and TRBJ1-5, with 10 bases identical to TRBD1. The CDR3 sequence is 16 residues long. V lost 1 base to trimming and J lost 6 bases; unmatched junction nucleotides: 6. CDR1 and CDR2 (germline): SEHNR, FQNEAQ (reference sequence). The CDR3: CASSLGDRGIGQPQHF. The CDR3 nucleotides read TGTGCCAGCAGCTTAGGGGACAGGGGAATCGGTCAGCCCCAGCATTTT. Full variable domain (rest looked up from reference TRBV7-9 and TRBJ1-5): DTGVSQNPRHKITKRGQNVTFRCDPISEHNRLYWYRQTLGQGPEFLTYFQNEAQLEKSRLLSDRFSAERPKGSFSTLEIQRTEQGDSAMYLCASSLGDRGIGQPQHFGDGTRLSIL.

This clonotype has just a few counts. V and J are TRBV5-1 and TRBJ2-7, with 9 bases lining up with TRBD1. This CDR3 spans 16 amino acids. The V gene end was trimmed by 3 bases and the J gene end by 6 bases; junction bases not matched to a gene: 13. Germline assignment: CDR1 SGHRS and CDR2 YFSETQ. Here the CDR3 reads CASSSNRDRAHPEQYF. Here the CDR3 DNA reads TGCGCCAGCAGCTCGAACCGGGACAGGGCCCATCCCGAGCAGTACTTC.

CDR3 region: CASSQRTGVAKNIQYF. CDR3 bases: TGTGCCAGCAGCCAAAGGACAGGGGTAGCCAAAAACATTCAGTACTTC. V is TRBV3-1 and J is TRBJ2-4; 9 positions agree with TRBD1. Germline CDR1 and CDR2: LGHDT and YNNKEL (reference sequence). The CDR3 consists of 16 residues. Trimming took 2 bases from V and 0 from J; bases not matched to a gene: 2.

In this sample, this clonotype turned up many times. The V call is TRBV18, the J call TRBJ2-1; D might be TRBD1 (6 bases). This CDR3 is built from 13 residues. Trimming shortened V by 3 bases and J by 10 bases, and 13 bases separated the two germline ends. CDR1 is KGHSH and CDR2 is LQKENI in the germline V gene. The CDR3 sequence is CASSPTLQGEQFF. DNA for the CDR3: TGTGCCAGCTCACCGACGCTTCAGGGGGAGCAGTTCTTC.

This clonotype was counted between two and nine times. The CDR3 region has the DNA TGTGCCAGCAGCTTAGCTCGGTCCAGGACCTATGGCTACACCTTC. Its protein is CASSLARSRTYGYTF. V gene TRBV7-9 combines with J gene TRBJ1-2; no definite D call. V shed 0 bases and J shed 4 bases, with 12 bases lying between them. The length of the CDR3 is 15 residues. Germline V gene sequence: CDR1 SEHNR, CDR2 FQNEAQ (reference sequence).

The chain is built from TRBV18 and TRBJ2-1; 8 bases align to TRBD1. The CDR3 has 15 residues. Germline V CDR1 and CDR2: KGHSH, LQKENI. Losses at the gene ends were 1 base for V and 6 bases for J; bases not matched to a gene: 5. The CDR3: CASSPLRQGSNEQFF. The CDR3 bases are TGTGCCAGCTCACCACTGAGACAGGGGAGCAATGAGCAGTTCTTC.

This clonotype came up a few times. This chain links TRBV7-2 with TRBJ2-7; TRBD2 matches at 7 bases. Germline-derived CDR1 and CDR2 are SGHTA and FQGNSA. The CDR3 has 16 amino acids. The trim removed 5 bases at V and 2 bases at J, leaving 12 bases unmatched. The CDR3 sequence is CASSPSLGGGPYEQYF. The CDR3 DNA follows: TGTGCCAGCAGCCCTAGTCTTGGGGGAGGGCCCTACGAGCAGTACTTC.

This clonotype was counted only a few times. CDR3 sequence reads: CASSQVGRGLEKLFF. CDR3 nucleotides: TGCGCCAGCAGCCAAGTGGGCAGGGGTTTAGAAAAACTGTTTTTT. The chain combines TRBV4-1 with TRBJ1-4, with D tentatively TRBD1 (6 bases). The CDR3 consists of 15 residues. Trimming pared 1 base from V and 8 bases from J, leaving 14 bases between. Germline V gene lookup returns CDR1 MGHRA and CDR2 YSYEKL.